The T cell receptor beta chain described here comes from a study of human T cells and chemical hapten exposure. Study-wide context: There were per-sample TCR yield variations, arising mainly from small pooled library volume differences.

The CDR3 runs to 15 residues. V lost 0 bases and J 0 bases, leaving 9 bases between the germline ends. Germline CDR1 is LGHNA and CDR2 is YNFKEQ. TCRdb re-derived calls from the RACE reads in MiXCR, one entry per CDR3 protein. The data contain over 50,000 distinct CDR3 sequences, 8.5% to 10% of them seen just once; the ten biggest clones take up around a tenth. Regarding time point: pre-sensitization, week 0. This sample's treatment: therapeutic diphenylcyclopropenone sensitization with weekly scalp DPC. The study extracted total RNA from unfractionated whole blood. Alopecia patients deemed DPC-suitable, aged 18 to 70, excluding pregnancy.

This specimen was whole blood, taken in connection with sensitization to the hapten diphenylcyclopropenone (DPC). This sequence was found in a woman aged 25 to 45 with alopecia areata. Some clones in this sample may be carry-over from other donors' samples. V and J are TRBV4-2 and TRBJ2-7; perhaps TRBD1 as D (5 bases). This chain's CDR3 is CASSQEAGFSYEQYF. Here the CDR3 DNA reads TGTGCCAGCAGCCAAGAAGCAGGGTTCTCCTACGAGCAGTACTTC.